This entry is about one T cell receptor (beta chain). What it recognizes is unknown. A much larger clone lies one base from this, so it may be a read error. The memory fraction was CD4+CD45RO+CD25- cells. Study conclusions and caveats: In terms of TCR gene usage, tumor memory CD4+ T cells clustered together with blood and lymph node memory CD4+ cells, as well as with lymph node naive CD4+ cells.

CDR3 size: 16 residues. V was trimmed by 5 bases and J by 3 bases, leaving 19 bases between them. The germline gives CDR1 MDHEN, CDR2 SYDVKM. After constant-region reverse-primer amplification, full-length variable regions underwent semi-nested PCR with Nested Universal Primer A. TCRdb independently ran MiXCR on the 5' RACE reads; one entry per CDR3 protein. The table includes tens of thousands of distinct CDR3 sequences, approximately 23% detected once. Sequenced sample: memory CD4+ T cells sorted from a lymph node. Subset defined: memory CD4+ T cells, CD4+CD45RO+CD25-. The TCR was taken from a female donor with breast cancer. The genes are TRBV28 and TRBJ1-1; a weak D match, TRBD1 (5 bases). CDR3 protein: CASSPAPGQGHTEAFF. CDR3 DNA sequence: TGTGCCAGCAGTCCCGCCCCGGGTCAGGGTCACACTGAAGCTTTCTTT.